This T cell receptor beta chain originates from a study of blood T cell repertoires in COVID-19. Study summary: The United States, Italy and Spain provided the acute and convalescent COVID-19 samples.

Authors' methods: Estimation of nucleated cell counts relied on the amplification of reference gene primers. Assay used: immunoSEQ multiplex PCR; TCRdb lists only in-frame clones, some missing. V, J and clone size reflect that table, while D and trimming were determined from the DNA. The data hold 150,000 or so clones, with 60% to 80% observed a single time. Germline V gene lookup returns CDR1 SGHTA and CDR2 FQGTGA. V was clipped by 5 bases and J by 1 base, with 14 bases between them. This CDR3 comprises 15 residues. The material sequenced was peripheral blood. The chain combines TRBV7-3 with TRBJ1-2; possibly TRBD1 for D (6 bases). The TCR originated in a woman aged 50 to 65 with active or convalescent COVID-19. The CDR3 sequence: CASSLNRASNYGYTF. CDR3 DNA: TGTGCCAGCAGCCTTAACAGGGCCAGTAACTATGGCTACACCTTC.